Given below is one TCR beta chain in context. The sample comes from a study of shared T cell receptors in the human thymus. V was clipped by 4 bases and J by 6 bases; unmatched bases: 4. The CDR3 length is 15 residues. CDR1 is SGHTA and CDR2 is FQGNSA in the germline V gene. The protocol was immunoSEQ multiplex PCR, while the TCRdb copy is restricted to in-frame clones and leaves out a portion. The data hold just under 550,000 clones, with 70% to 80% observed a single time. This same sample was also part of a study on human thymus T cells. From that report: Congenital heart defects were the reason for the corrective surgery that the donors, healthy Finnish infants, were having. During corrective heart surgery, resections were taken, and the thymus tissue came from them. Repertoires sampled from thymus and blood appeared biased in V and J gene usage. Thymic repertoires of unrelated individuals were reported in related research to overlap highly.

The sequence was obtained from a boy younger than two with a congenital heart defect. Input material: thymocytes. V usage is TRBV7-2 and J usage is TRBJ2-1; 12 bases are shared with TRBD2. The CDR3 sequence is CASSSGLAGINEQFF. CDR3 DNA: TGTGCCAGCAGCTCGGGACTAGCGGGCATCAATGAGCAGTTCTTC. Full variable domain (rest looked up from reference TRBV7-2 and TRBJ2-1): GAGVSQSPSNKVTEKGKDVELRCDPISGHTALYWYRQSLGQGLEFLIYFQGNSAPDKSGLPSDRFSAERTGGSVSTLTIQRTQQEDSAVYLCASSSGLAGINEQFFGPGTRLTVL.